Included here is one T cell receptor beta chain sequence, with context. Its cognate antigen has yet to be identified. No base qualities exist here, and no much larger clone lies one base off it. Looking up the germline V gene yields CDR1 SNHLY and CDR2 FYNNEI. At the junction V is shortened by 11 bases and J by 7 bases, with 36 bases in between. Its CDR3 holds 18 amino acids, cysteine through phenylalanine. This entry keeps only the CDR3 DNA: 54 bases, framed from base 1. Per the publication, the treatment or condition label means: allogeneic hematopoietic cell transplantation with graft depleted of TCRalphabeta T cells and CD19 B cells. Transplant recipients were children who received TCRalphabeta/CD19-depleted allogeneic hematopoietic cell grafts. The data were taken from a study of T-cell reconstitution after alpha-beta-depleted transplantation in children (dated by TCRdb to about 2016). Broadly, across the study: Using TCR repertoire profiling, the study quantitatively followed how T-cell immune reconstitution unfolded in children after TCRalphabeta/CD19-depleted allogeneic hematopoietic cell transplantation. Overall study results and their limits: The apparently early recovery of alphabetaT-cell counts about two months after transplant reportedly depended on only several hundred rapidly expanded clones that came from non-depleted graft cells. In some patients, high TCRbeta diversity at day 60 was attributed to recipient T cells and intrathymic progenitors that had survived conditioning. Over subsequent months, a decline in hyperexpanded clone frequencies was noted, and after one year, T-cell counts and TCRbeta diversity were mostly ascribed to newly produced T cells.

The protocol used for the library was PCR. The reads were generated on an Illumina HiSeq 2500. TCR library preparation used molecular barcoding, with unique molecular identifiers applied to normalize quantification of the TCRbeta repertoire. In TCRdb, the public reads were trimmed at Q25 with fastp and aligned with MiXCR, with productive beta chains retained. Under each unique CDR3 protein, matching rows form one entry showing the most common genes and DNA. The table for this sample lists fewer than 500,000 distinct CDR3 sequences; around two fifths of them were counted only once. The leading ten clones occupy around a quarter of the sample.

Sequenced material: PBMCs, taken before TCRalphabeta/CD19-depleted stem cell transplant. This TCR was sampled from a girl aged 2-15 years with aplastic anemia, due to receive a stem cell transplant. In this chain, TRBV2 is recombined with TRBJ2-7; a tentative D call is TRBD2 (5 bases match). Read as DNA, the sequence is TGTGCCCGCTGTTTGATTATTCTACTCGTCGTTAACCCGGGGGAGCAGTACTTC. This encodes CARCLIILLVVNPGEQYF.